Listed below are T cell receptor beta chains from one sample, sequenced in a study of neurological immune-mediated disorders. TCRdb reanalysed the 5' RACE reads using MiXCR and keeps one entry per CDR3 protein. The sample shows about 53,000 distinct CDR3 sequences, 16% of them seen only once. Material for sequencing was PBMCs. All receptors derive from a man aged 55 to 70 in good health. The CDR3 runs from the conserved cysteine through the conserved F or W. D genes are given only for firm matches. The size entry is marked missing in some rows and otherwise reads once, few, many or a size class.

TRBV5-1,-,14,TRBJ2-7,many,TGCGCCAGCAGCTTGGTCGGGGGCCTGGGGGAGCAGTACTTC,CASSLVGGLGEQYF
TRBV10-3,TRBD1,15,TRBJ2-7,-,TGTGGCATCAGTGAGCACAGGGGGACCGCTGACGAGCAGTACTTC,CGISEHRGTADEQYF
TRBV6-5,-,14,TRBJ2-5,many,TGTGCCAGCAGCTCCGGACTTTCTGGGGAGACCCAGTACTTC,CASSSGLSGETQYF
TRBV28,TRBD2,15,TRBJ2-7,-,TGTGCCAGCAGCTCGGCGGGAGTAAGCTCCTACGAGCAGTACTTC,CASSSAGVSSYEQYF
TRBV5-4,TRBD2,16,TRBJ2-7,many,TGTGCCAGCAGCTTGGAGGCGACTAGCGGATCCTACGAGCAGTACTTC,CASSLEATSGSYEQYF
TRBV7-8,TRBD1,14,TRBJ1-4,few,TGTGCCAGCAGCTTTAGGACAGGGAATGAAAAACTGTTTTTT,CASSFRTGNEKLFF
TRBV5-5,TRBD1,15,TRBJ2-3,-,TGTGCCAGCAGCTCCAGGGGACAGGTCACAGATACGCAGTATTTT,CASSSRGQVTDTQYF
TRBV7-2,-,13,TRBJ1-2,many,TGTGCCAGCAGCTTAGTGGCTACAGCTGGCTACACCTTC,CASSLVATAGYTF
TRBV20-1,TRBD1,15,TRBJ2-2,few,TGCAGTGCTGAGACCGGGACAGGGAACACCGGGGAGCTGTTTTTT,CSAETGTGNTGELFF
TRBV25-1,-,13,TRBJ2-3,many,TGTGCCAGCAGTGAAAATCCCCCGGATACGCAGTATTTT,CASSENPPDTQYF
TRBV27,-,13,TRBJ2-1,many,TGTGCCAGCAGTTTATCTTACTACAATGAGCAGTTCTTC,CASSLSYYNEQFF
TRBV20-1,TRBD1,14,TRBJ1-1,many,TGCAGTGCTAGAGAGGACAGGGTGAACACTGAAGCTTTCTTT,CSAREDRVNTEAFF
TRBV4-1,-,15,TRBJ2-2,-,TGCGCCAGCAGCCAAGCTGAGTTGTCCAGCGGGGAGCTGTTTTTT,CASSQAELSSGELFF
TRBV6-2/TRBV6-3,-,15,TRBJ2-2,many,TGTGCCAGCAGTTACAGGCCCCGGGGCACCGGGGAGCTGTTTTTT,CASSYRPRGTGELFF
TRBV7-3,-,13,TRBJ2-7,-,TGTGCCAGCAGCTTAAGACAGTTTGGGGAGCAGTACTTC,CASSLRQFGEQYF
TRBV28,-,15,TRBJ2-2,-,TGTGCCAGCACTCTACCAGGGACCAACACCGGGGAGCTGTTTTTT,CASTLPGTNTGELFF
TRBV5-1,TRBD2,14,TRBJ2-5,many,TGCGCCAGCAGCCTCCTCAGCGGGGAAGAGACCCAGTACTTC,CASSLLSGEETQYF
TRBV20-1,-,16,TRBJ2-3,many,TGCAGTGCTAGACCTATGGACGGACCCCTCACAGATACGCAGTATTTT,CSARPMDGPLTDTQYF
TRBV9,TRBD1,14,TRBJ1-3,many,TGTGCCAGCAGCGTAGGACAGGGCAGAAACACCATATATTTT,CASSVGQGRNTIYF
TRBV20-1,TRBD1,14,TRBJ1-2,many,TGCAGTGCTAGGGGGACAGGGGCGGACTATGGCTACACCTTC,CSARGTGADYGYTF
TRBV29-1,-,13,TRBJ2-3,many,TGCAGCGGGGCAGTCGTCGGCACAGATACGCAGTATTTT,CSGAVVGTDTQYF
TRBV27,-,18,TRBJ2-7,many,TGTGCCAGCAGTTTATCGTTTTCCGTGAACACTGTTGCTTCCGAGCAGTACTTC,CASSLSFSVNTVASEQYF
TRBV29-1,TRBD1,13,TRBJ1-1,many,TGCAGCGCCGCGACAGGGGGCCACACTGAAGCTTTCTTT,CSAATGGHTEAFF
TRBV18,TRBD2,15,TRBJ2-7,few,TGTGCCAGCTCACCGACACTAGCGGGAGGGGACGAGCAGTACTTC,CASSPTLAGGDEQYF
TRBV4-2,-,15,TRBJ1-2,many,TGTGCCAGCAGCCAAGAGTACAGTTTGGGATATGGCTACACCTTC,CASSQEYSLGYGYTF
TRBV6-5,-,14,TRBJ1-2,many,TGTGCCAGCAGTTACTCGACTGGGGGTTTAGGCTACACCTTC,CASSYSTGGLGYTF
TRBV27,TRBD2,14,TRBJ2-1,-,TGTGCCAGCAGGCCTAGCGGGAGTTTAATTGAGCAGTTCTTC,CASRPSGSLIEQFF